What follows are 21 T cell receptor beta chains derived from one specimen sequenced in a study of shared clonotypes between healthy human individuals. Terminally differentiated effector memory CD45RA+ cells were excluded from the naive CD8 cells, which were CD45RO-negative and positively selected for CCR7. Only in-frame clones appear in the TCRdb table, and some are missing; sequencing was by immunoSEQ multiplex PCR. The table has millions of clones, about 94% seen once. Sequencing input: naive CD8+ T cells sorted from blood. The receptors were gathered from a man younger than 35 in good health.

V usage is TRBV19 and J usage is TRBJ2-7; TRBD2 agrees at 10 bases. The CDR3 covers 14 residues. The germline V gene encodes CDR1 LNHDA and CDR2 SQIVND (reference sequence). The V and J ends lost 7 bases and 3 bases, in that order; junction bases with no gene match: 6. Written as DNA, the CDR3 is TGTGCCAGTACCCCCGGGACTAGCGTCTACGAGCAGTACTTC. It specifies CASTPGTSVYEQYF.

V gene TRBV15 combines with J gene TRBJ2-1; no definite D call. The CDR3 sequence is 13 residues long. The V end lost 5 bases, the J end lost 2 bases, and 7 bases lay between the germline ends. The germline CDR1 and CDR2 sequences are LNHNV and YYDKDF (reference sequence). The CDR3 sequence is CATSAPTYNEQFF. CDR3 nucleotide sequence: TGTGCCACCAGCGCCCCAACCTACAATGAGCAGTTCTTC.

With respect to this clone: At one end the junction does not follow the germline gene, possibly because of a read error. This rearrangement joins TRBV29-1 to TRBJ2-1; 9 nucleotides agree with TRBD2. The CDR3 length is 14 residues. CDR1 SQVTM and CDR2 ANQGSEA come from the germline V gene. CDR3 nucleotide sequence: TGCAGCGCCGCTGGGACTAGCTCCTCCAATGAGCAGTTCTTC. Encoded protein: CSAAGTSSSNEQFF.

V and J are TRBV7-2 and TRBJ2-7; D is unresolved. CDR1 SGHTA and CDR2 FQGNSA come from the germline V gene. V was clipped by 5 bases and J by 2 bases, with 4 bases between them. This CDR3 has 11 residues. The CDR3 loop is CASSETYEQYF. The CDR3 nucleotides read TGTGCCAGCAGCGAAACCTACGAGCAGTACTTC.

The count of this clone is one. The rearrangement links TRBV5-6 to TRBJ2-5; D is undetermined. This CDR3 contains 13 residues. CDR1 is SGHDT, CDR2 YYEEEE, per germline. V dropped 7 bases and J dropped 3 bases, with 13 bases sitting between them. The CDR3 region is CASAPEIEETQYF. For the CDR3, the DNA is TGTGCCAGCGCCCCTGAGATAGAAGAGACCCAGTACTTC.

J is TRBJ2-1 and V is TRBV2; D may be TRBD1 (5 bases). The CDR3 contains 14 residues. The ends were cut back, 6 bases at V and 8 bases at J, with 17 bases in the middle. Germline assignment: CDR1 SNHLY and CDR2 FYNNEI. The CDR3: CASSRDTLGDEQFF. CDR3 nucleotides: TGTGCCAGCAGCCGCGACACCCTAGGGGATGAGCAGTTCTTC. Variable domain in full (rest from reference TRBV2 and TRBJ2-1): EPEVTQTPSHQVTQMGQEVILRCVPISNHLYFYWYRQILGQKVEFLVSFYNNEISEKSEIFDDQFSVERPDGSNFTLKIRSTKLEDSAMYFCASSRDTLGDEQFFGPGTRLTVL.

CDR3 residues: CASSLGSNEQFF. In nucleotides, the CDR3 is TGTGCCAGCAGTCTAGGAAGCAATGAGCAGTTCTTC. V gene TRBV25-1 combines with J gene TRBJ2-1, with D unclear. V was pared by 5 bases and J by 6 bases, with 8 bases between. There are 12 residues in the CDR3. In germline, CDR1 is MGHDK, CDR2 SYGVNS.

This chain joins TRBV10-3 and TRBJ2-7; possibly TRBD1 or TRBD2 for D (6 bases each). CDR3 length equals 15 residues. The ends were cut back, 4 bases at V and 6 bases at J, with 19 bases in the middle. Germline CDR1 reads ENHRY; CDR2 reads SYGVKD. The CDR3 sequence: CAISAFGEGGSEQYF. CDR3 sequence (DNA): TGTGCCATCAGTGCGTTCGGTGAGGGGGGCAGCGAGCAGTACTTC.

The chain employs TRBV13 and TRBJ2-2; 9 positions agree with TRBD2. This CDR3 has 16 residues. Losses at the gene ends were 4 bases for V and 3 bases for J; bases not matched to a gene: 6. Germline V gives CDR1 PRHDT, CDR2 FYEKMQ (reference sequence). CDR3 nucleotides: TGTGCCAGCAGCTCGAGGACTAGCGTGGACACCGGGGAGCTGTTTTTT. Translating it yields CASSSRTSVDTGELFF.

CDR3 bases: TGTGCCAGCAGGTCAGGGCACTTCTACGAGCAGTACTTC. Protein sequence: CASRSGHFYEQYF. The chain employs TRBV6-5 and TRBJ2-7; weak D call: TRBD1 (5 bases). Per the germline V gene, CDR1 is MNHEY and CDR2 is SVGAGI. The V end lost 6 bases, the J end lost 3 bases, and 12 bases lay between the germline ends. The CDR3 has 13 amino acids.

With respect to this clone: At one end, the junction sequence differs from germline, possibly due to a read error. V usage is TRBV7-7 and J usage is TRBJ2-3, with 14 bases matching TRBD2. CDR3 length: 15 residues. Germline CDR1 reads SSHAT; CDR2 reads FNYEAQ (reference sequence). The CDR3 bases are TGTGCTAGCAGCCCGACTAGCGGGGGGGCAGATACGCAGTATTTT. It translates to CASSPTSGGADTQYF.

The chain recombines TRBV7-9 with TRBJ2-7; 8 nucleotides line up with TRBD1. Unmatched junction bases numbered 14, after V lost 5 bases and J lost 2 bases. The CDR3 spans 17 residues. The germline V gene has CDR1 SEHNR and CDR2 FQNEAQ (reference sequence). DNA of the CDR3: TGTGCCAGCAGCGGCACACGACAGGGGATGAAGGCCTACGAGCAGTACTTC. Residues: CASSGTRQGMKAYEQYF.

The chain couples TRBV5-1 to TRBJ2-5; 9 nucleotides agree with TRBD2. V gave up 3 bases and J gave up 3 bases; unmatched junction bases: 3. Germline CDR1 is SGHRS and CDR2 is YFSETQ. CDR3 length equals 14 residues. The CDR3, as DNA: TGCGCCAGCAGCTATAGCGGGAGAGAAGAGACCCAGTACTTC. It encodes CASSYSGREETQYF.

This chain connects TRBV4-1 to TRBJ2-7, with 12 bases lining up with TRBD2. Trimming cost V 4 bases and J 4 bases; bases outside gene matches: 5. CDR3 size: 15 residues. Looked up from germline, CDR1 is MGHRA and CDR2 is YSYEKL. The CDR3 loop is CASSRETSGGYEQYF. Written as DNA, the CDR3 is TGCGCCAGCAGCCGAGAGACTAGCGGGGGATACGAGCAGTACTTC.

The rearrangement links TRBV28 to TRBJ2-2; D not certain. The germline CDR1 and CDR2 sequences are MDHEN and SYDVKM. The V end lost 2 bases, the J end lost 6 bases, and 10 bases lay between the germline ends. The CDR3 totals 14 residues. The CDR3 nucleotides read TGTGCCAGCAGTTTAGCATTGGGCGCCGGGGAGCTGTTTTTT. The encoded protein is CASSLALGAGELFF.

Worth noting for this clone: This same CDR3 is encoded by further DNA sequences in the sample. The CDR3 sequence: CASSYSNGGYNEQFF. For the CDR3, the DNA is TGTGCCAGCAGTTACTCGAACGGGGGATACAATGAGCAGTTCTTC. The chain combines TRBV6-5 with TRBJ2-1, with a tentative D call TRBD2 (6 bases). The CDR3 has 15 residues. The V gene's germline CDR1 is MNHEY and CDR2 SVGAGI. V lost 0 bases and J lost 4, with 10 bases in between.

The gene calls are TRBV10-3 and TRBJ2-3; a possible D gene is TRBD2 (5 bases). V lost 0 bases and J lost 10, with 26 bases in between. The CDR3 has 18 amino acids. Germline assignment: CDR1 ENHRY and CDR2 SYGVKD. The CDR3 nucleotides read TGTGCCATCAGTGAGTCTTTAGATGGGAGTCCTCTACAGAATCCGCAGTATTTT. Translating it yields CAISESLDGSPLQNPQYF.

The CDR3, as DNA: TGCGCCAGCAGCCAAGATATGGGCGGACTCTCCTACAATGAGCAGTTCTTC. Translation gives CASSQDMGGLSYNEQFF. V usage is TRBV4-3 and J usage is TRBJ2-1, with TRBD2 as a possible D gene (5 bases). Germline CDR1 reads LGHNA; CDR2 reads YSLEER. Trimming removed 0 bases at V and 0 bases at J, with 12 bases between. The CDR3 sequence is 17 residues long.

The chain uses TRBV5-4 and TRBJ1-1; TRBD1 is a possible D gene (6 bases). The ends were cut back, 3 bases at V and 4 bases at J, with 13 bases in the middle. This CDR3 has 14 amino acids. The germline V gene has CDR1 SGHNT and CDR2 YYREEE (reference sequence). The chain's CDR3 is CASSSNNRVTEAFF. The CDR3 DNA is TGTGCCAGCAGCTCGAACAACAGGGTCACTGAAGCTTTCTTT.

The chain has TRBV30 and TRBJ1-4; D call uncertain. The germline CDR1 and CDR2 sequences are GTSNPN and SVGIG (reference sequence). The CDR3 totals 14 residues. V was clipped by 4 bases and J by 5 bases, with 14 bases between them. The CDR3 region is CAWTWPESNEKLFF. The CDR3 DNA sequence: TGTGCCTGGACCTGGCCAGAATCGAATGAAAAACTGTTTTTT.

The rearrangement links TRBV7-9 to TRBJ2-3; 8 nucleotides match TRBD2. The ends lost 0 bases at V and 6 bases at J; junction bases unmatched: 5. The CDR3 is 15 amino acids. Germline CDR1 and CDR2: SEHNR and FQNEAQ (reference sequence). CDR3 in DNA: TGTGCCAGCAGCTTAGCAACTAGCGGCAGCGATACGCAGTATTTT. It encodes CASSLATSGSDTQYF.